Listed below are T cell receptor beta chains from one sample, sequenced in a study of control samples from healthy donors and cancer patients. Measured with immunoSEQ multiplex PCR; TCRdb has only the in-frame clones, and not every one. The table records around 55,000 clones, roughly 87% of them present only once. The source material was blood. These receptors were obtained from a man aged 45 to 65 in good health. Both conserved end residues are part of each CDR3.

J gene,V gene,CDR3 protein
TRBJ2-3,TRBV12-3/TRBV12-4,CASSPGGSGKYF
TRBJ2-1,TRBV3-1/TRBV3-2,CASSQTASGGYNEQFF
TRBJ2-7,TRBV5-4,CASSHTGETYEQYF
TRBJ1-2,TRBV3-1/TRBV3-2,CASSQYSYGYTF
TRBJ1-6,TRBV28,CASSSPRGFSNSPLHF
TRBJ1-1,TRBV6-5,CASSYGPGDTEAFF
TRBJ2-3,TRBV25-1,CASGGGVDTQYF
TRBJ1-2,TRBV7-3,CASSLFGRTDNNYGYTF
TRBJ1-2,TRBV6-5,CASCRGGDYGYTF
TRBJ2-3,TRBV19,CASSTQGLAADTQYF
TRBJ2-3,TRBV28,CASSLPLAGGIGTDTQYF
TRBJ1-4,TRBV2,CASSEALQWANEKLFF
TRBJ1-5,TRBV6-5,CASLTGSNQPQHF
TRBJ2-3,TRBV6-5,CASPEGVNTDTQYF
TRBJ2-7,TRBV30,CAWDRLGYEQYF
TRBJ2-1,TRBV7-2,CASSTSGSSYNEQFF
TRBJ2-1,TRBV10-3,CAISETGTAGTGYNEQFF
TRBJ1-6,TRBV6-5,CASSYSWTGNDSPLHF